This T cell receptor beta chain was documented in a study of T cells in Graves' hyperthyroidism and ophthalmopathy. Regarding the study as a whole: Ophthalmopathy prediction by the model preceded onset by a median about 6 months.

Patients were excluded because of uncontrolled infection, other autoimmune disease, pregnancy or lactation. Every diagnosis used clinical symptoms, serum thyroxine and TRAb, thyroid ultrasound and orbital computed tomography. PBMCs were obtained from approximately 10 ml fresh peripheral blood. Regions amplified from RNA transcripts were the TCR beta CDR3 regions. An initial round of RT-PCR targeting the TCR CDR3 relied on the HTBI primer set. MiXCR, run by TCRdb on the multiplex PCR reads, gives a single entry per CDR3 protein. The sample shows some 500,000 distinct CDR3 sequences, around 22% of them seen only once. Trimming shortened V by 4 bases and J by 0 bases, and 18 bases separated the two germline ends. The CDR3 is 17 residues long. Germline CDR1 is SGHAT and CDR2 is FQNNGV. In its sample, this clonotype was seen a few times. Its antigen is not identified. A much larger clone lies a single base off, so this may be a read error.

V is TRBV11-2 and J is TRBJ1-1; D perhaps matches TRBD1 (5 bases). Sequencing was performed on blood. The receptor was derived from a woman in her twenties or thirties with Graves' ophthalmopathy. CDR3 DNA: TGTGCCAGCAGCTCGATCAGACAGAGAAGGGTGAACACTGAAGCTTTCTTT. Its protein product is CASSSIRQRRVNTEAFF.